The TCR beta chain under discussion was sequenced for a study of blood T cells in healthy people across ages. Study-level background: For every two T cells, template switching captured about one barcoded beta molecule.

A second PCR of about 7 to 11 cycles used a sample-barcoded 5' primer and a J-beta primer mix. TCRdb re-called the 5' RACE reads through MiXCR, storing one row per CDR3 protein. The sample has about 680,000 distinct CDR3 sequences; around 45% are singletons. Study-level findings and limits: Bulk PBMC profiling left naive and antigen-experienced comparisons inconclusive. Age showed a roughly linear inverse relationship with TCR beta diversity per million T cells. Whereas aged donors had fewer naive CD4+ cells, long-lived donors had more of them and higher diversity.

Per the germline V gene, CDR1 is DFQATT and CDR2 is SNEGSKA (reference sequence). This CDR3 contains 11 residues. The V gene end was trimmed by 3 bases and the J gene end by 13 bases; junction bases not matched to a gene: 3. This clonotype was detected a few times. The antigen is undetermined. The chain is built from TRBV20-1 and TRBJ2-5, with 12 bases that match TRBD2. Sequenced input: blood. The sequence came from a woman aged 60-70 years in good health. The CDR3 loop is CSARGLAGLYF. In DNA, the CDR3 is TGCAGTGCTAGGGGACTAGCGGGCCTGTACTTC.